This T cell receptor (beta chain) stems from a study of blood T cell repertoires in COVID-19. Overall study: The origin of the acute and convalescent COVID-19 samples was the United States, Italy and Spain.

The CDR3 has 14 residues. With 5 bases clipped from V and 3 bases from J, the junction kept 3 bases outside the gene matches. Germline values: CDR1 LNHDA, CDR2 SQIVND (reference sequence). TCRdb keeps only in-frame clones here, not all; method: immunoSEQ multiplex PCR. This sample yields some 190,000 clones, of which under 80% are seen a single time; 9.5% to 15% belongs to the top ten. Sequenced: peripheral blood. The chain has TRBV19 and TRBJ2-7, with 11 nucleotides matching TRBD1. The receptor comes from a woman aged 45 to 65 with acute or convalescent COVID-19. The CDR3 DNA reads as TGTGCCAGTAGTCCCGGGACAGGGGGCTACGAGCAGTACTTC. Protein sequence: CASSPGTGGYEQYF.